This passage covers 32 T cell receptor beta chains from one sample sequenced in a study of cytotoxic CD8 clonotypes in ibrutinib-treated CLL. Sequencing was performed with immunoSEQ multiplex PCR; in TCRdb, only in-frame clones are kept and a portion is missing. Seen here are 150,000 or so clones, 70% to 80% observed once, and the top ten hold under 35%. Sequenced here: PBMCs, sampled after 12 months of ibrutinib treatment. These TCRs come from a human donor with chronic lymphocytic leukemia.

The J gene is TRBJ1-1, the V gene TRBV6-5, with 7 bases that match TRBD1. Trimming at V came to 5 bases and at J to 5 bases, leaving 8 bases not matched to a gene. This CDR3 is built from 14 residues. Germline CDR1 MNHEY, CDR2 SVGAGI. The CDR3 loop is CASSEGAQWTEAFF. The DNA of the CDR3 is TGTGCCAGCAGTGAGGGGGCCCAGTGGACTGAAGCTTTCTTT.

This rearrangement joins TRBV18 to TRBJ2-3; possibly TRBD2 for D (5 bases). This CDR3 comprises 14 residues. V was cut by 3 bases and J by 2 bases, with 9 bases left in between. Germline lookup yields CDR1 KGHSH and CDR2 LQKENI. CDR3 residues: CASSPRVFTDTQYF. The CDR3 region has the DNA TGTGCCAGCTCACCGAGGGTTTTCACAGATACGCAGTATTTT.

This sequence joins TRBV6-1 and TRBJ2-6; 9 positions agree with TRBD1. Germline CDR1 MNHNS, CDR2 SASEGT. This CDR3 has 15 amino acids. After removal of 8 bases from V and 2 bases from J, the junction contained 4 bases not matched to a gene. CDR3 sequence: CASRTGEAGANVLTF. The DNA for the CDR3 is TGTGCCAGCCGGACAGGGGAGGCTGGGGCCAACGTCCTGACTTTC.

This sequence joins TRBV6-5 and TRBJ2-7, with D unclear. Germline values: CDR1 MNHEY, CDR2 SVGAGI. Trimming shortened V by 4 bases and J by 0 bases, and 7 bases separated the two germline ends. This CDR3 region has 13 residues. CDR3 nucleotides: TGTGCCAGCAGTTTCCGCAACTCCTACGAGCAGTACTTC. Amino acids: CASSFRNSYEQYF.

Points on this clone: At the DNA level, this CDR3 is encoded by other sequences in the same sample as well. The J gene is TRBJ1-5, the V gene TRBV7-6, with D perhaps matching TRBD1 (6 bases). Germline CDR1 SGHVS, CDR2 FNYEAQ. Trimming cost V 4 bases and J 0 bases, with 10 bases left between them. The CDR3 runs 15 residues. The CDR3 reads CASSSGHLSNQPQHF. CDR3 DNA sequence: TGTGCCAGCAGCTCGGGACACCTTAGCAATCAGCCCCAGCATTTT.

The chain joins TRBV21-1 to TRBJ2-6. TRBV21-1 is a pseudogene. CDR3 length equals 12 residues. As DNA, the CDR3 is TGTGCCTCCCCCTCTGGGGCCAACGTCCTGACTTTC. Its translation is CASPSGANVLTF.

The genes are TRBV7-2 and TRBJ2-3; 7 bases map to TRBD1. From germline, CDR1 is SGHTA and CDR2 FQGNSA. J was trimmed by 3 bases and V by 5 bases; bases with no gene match: 8. The CDR3 totals 15 residues. The chain's CDR3 is CASSGSTGTTDTQYF. The DNA of the CDR3 is TGTGCCAGCAGCGGGTCGACAGGGACGACAGATACGCAGTATTTT.

The chain joins TRBV6-1 to TRBJ2-5, with a possible D match to TRBD1 (6 bases). The V and J ends lost 2 bases and 2 bases respectively, with 9 bases between them. This CDR3 has 14 residues. Looked up from germline, CDR1 is MNHNS and CDR2 is SASEGT. DNA of the CDR3: TGTGCCAGCAGTGAAATAGGACAGCAAGAGACCCAGTACTTC. Its translation: CASSEIGQQETQYF.

DNA for the CDR3: TGTGCCAGCAGCGTAGCTTACTCGCGTTGGTCTGGAAACACCATATATTTT. This encodes CASSVAYSRWSGNTIYF. The chain joins TRBV9 to TRBJ1-3; no definite D call. V lost 0 bases and J 1 base, leaving 14 bases between the germline ends. The CDR3 length is 17 residues. Germline CDR1 is SGDLS and CDR2 is YYNGEE.

The chain couples TRBV7-6 to TRBJ2-7, with D perhaps TRBD1 (6 bases). Germline loops: CDR1 SGHVS, CDR2 FNYEAQ. The CDR3 is 13 amino acids. Trimming cost V 5 bases and J 4 bases, with 12 bases left between them. The CDR3: CASSMYREYEQYF. For the CDR3, the DNA is TGTGCCAGCAGCATGTACAGGGAATACGAGCAGTACTTC. The full variable domain, rest sourced from reference TRBV7-6 and TRBJ2-7, is GAGVSQSPRYKVTKRGQDVALRCDPISGHVSLYWYRQALGQGPEFLTYFNYEAQQDKSGLPNDRFSAERPEGSISTLTIQRTEQRDSAMYRCASSMYREYEQYFGPGTRLTVT.

The chain has TRBV5-1 and TRBJ2-7; D is undetermined. This CDR3 has 14 amino acids. CDR1 SGHRS and CDR2 YFSETQ come from the germline V gene. The ends were cut back, 1 base at V and 3 bases at J, with 11 bases in the middle. The CDR3 bases are TGCGCCAGCAGCTTGTGGGCCATGGACTACGAGCAGTACTTC. Protein sequence: CASSLWAMDYEQYF.

This chain connects TRBV7-2 to TRBJ2-1; TRBD2 aligns across 10 bases. Germline CDR1 SGHTA, CDR2 FQGNSA. This CDR3 comprises 15 residues. The V and J ends lost 5 bases and 4 bases, in that order; junction bases with no gene match: 5. CDR3 bases: TGTGCCAGCAGCCCTAGCGGGGGACTTTACAATGAGCAGTTCTTC. Residues: CASSPSGGLYNEQFF.

The chain couples TRBV5-1 to TRBJ1-1; D gene uncertain. V dropped 6 bases and J dropped 4 bases, with 13 bases sitting between them. The CDR3 has 13 amino acids. CDR1 and CDR2 (germline): SGHRS, YFSETQ. The CDR3 reads CASNPNGGTEAFF. For the CDR3, the DNA is TGCGCCAGCAACCCAAATGGTGGCACTGAAGCTTTCTTT.

This rearrangement joins TRBV10-3 to TRBJ2-3; no firm D call. Germline assignment: CDR1 ENHRY and CDR2 SYGVKD. V lost 7 bases to trimming and J lost 2 bases, with 10 bases between them. There are 13 residues in the CDR3. CDR3 sequence (DNA): TGTGCCATCAAAGGCGGTATCACAGATACGCAGTATTTT. Protein: CAIKGGITDTQYF.

The gene calls are TRBV28 and TRBJ2-2, with TRBD2 matching over 8 bases. CDR1 MDHEN and CDR2 SYDVKM come from the germline V gene. Trimming at V came to 7 bases and at J to 5 bases, leaving 9 bases not matched to a gene. CDR3 size: 15 residues. The CDR3 protein is CASTTGGLYTGELFF. DNA of the CDR3: TGTGCCAGCACCACGGGGGGGCTTTATACCGGGGAGCTGTTTTTT.

V is TRBV18 and J is TRBJ2-7, with TRBD2 matching 13 bases. Germline V gene sequence: CDR1 KGHSH, CDR2 LQKENI. This CDR3 is built from 16 residues. Trimming cost V 3 bases and J 1 base; bases outside gene matches: 3. CDR3 sequence: CASSPPGLAGSYEQYF. The CDR3 DNA sequence: TGTGCCAGCTCACCCCCGGGACTAGCGGGGTCCTACGAGCAGTACTTC.

V usage is TRBV21-1 and J usage is TRBJ1-2. TRBV21-1 is recorded as a pseudogene. The CDR3 length is 12 residues. Here the CDR3 DNA reads TGTGCCAGCAGCAATCACGGTCGGGGCTACACCTTC. Its translation is CASSNHGRGYTF.

The chain joins TRBV27 to TRBJ2-1; D gene uncertain. V lost 6 bases, J lost 10 bases, and 10 bases lay in between. CDR3 length: 11 residues. Germline V gene sequence: CDR1 MNHEY, CDR2 SMNVEV (reference sequence). DNA for the CDR3: TGTGCCAGCAGCTCTCGCTGGGAGCAGTTCTTC. Translation: CASSSRWEQFF.

The chain employs TRBV18 and TRBJ2-7, with 13 nucleotides matching TRBD2. Unmatched junction bases numbered 9, after V lost 4 bases and J lost 6 bases. CDR1 is KGHSH, CDR2 LQKENI, per germline. The CDR3 covers 16 residues. The CDR3 DNA is TGTGCCAGCTCACGCGCCGGGACTAGCGGGATAGTCGAGCAGTACTTC. It is translated as CASSRAGTSGIVEQYF.

The V call is TRBV7-2, the J call TRBJ2-5; 8 bases are a match to TRBD1. After removal of 1 base from V and 5 bases from J, the junction contained 15 bases not matched to a gene. Germline CDR1 SGHTA, CDR2 FQGNSA. This CDR3 region has 18 residues. CDR3 amino acids: CASSLDLPWQGARETQYF. CDR3 sequence (DNA): TGTGCCAGCAGCTTAGATTTACCATGGCAGGGGGCGCGTGAGACCCAGTACTTC.

The chain joins TRBV5-1 to TRBJ2-1; weak D call: TRBD1 (6 bases). The germline V and J ends were trimmed by 4 bases and 1 base, with 12 bases remaining between them. This CDR3 is 15 amino acids long. Per the germline V gene, CDR1 is SGHRS and CDR2 is YFSETQ. The CDR3 nucleotides read TGCGCCAGCAGCCCCCGGACAGTATCCTACAATGAGCAGTTCTTC. Its translation is CASSPRTVSYNEQFF.

This clone was counted between two and nine times. The rearrangement joins TRBV5-1 to TRBJ2-1; TRBD2 is a possible D gene (6 bases). CDR1 is SGHRS, CDR2 YFSETQ, per germline. The ends were cut back, 0 bases at V and 0 bases at J, with 10 bases in the middle. The CDR3 is made up of 16 amino acids. CDR3 DNA: TGCGCCAGCAGCTTGGGTGGCGGGGACTCCTACAATGAGCAGTTCTTC. It codes for CASSLGGGDSYNEQFF.

The chain links TRBV6-5 to TRBJ1-1; D is undetermined. Looked up from germline, CDR1 is MNHEY and CDR2 is SVGAGI. Trimming removed 5 bases from V and 2 bases from J, with 12 bases in between. The CDR3 runs 14 residues. CDR3 DNA: TGTGCCAGCAGTCCACTAACATTCAACACTGAAGCTTTCTTT. Amino acids: CASSPLTFNTEAFF.

The chain has TRBV5-1 and TRBJ1-4; D is unclear. Looked up from germline, CDR1 is SGHRS and CDR2 is YFSETQ. Trimming removed 4 bases at V and 8 bases at J, with 9 bases between. The CDR3 covers 12 residues. DNA for the CDR3: TGCGCCAGCAGCCGGGGAGGGGAAAAACTGTTTTTT. Translation gives CASSRGGEKLFF.

This rearrangement joins TRBV2 to TRBJ1-5; the D gene is possibly TRBD1 (6 bases). The CDR3 is 13 residues long. Germline V gives CDR1 SNHLY, CDR2 FYNNEI. Deletions cut 4 bases from V and 5 bases from J, with 9 bases between. CDR3 sequence: CASSGGPDQPQHF. CDR3 in DNA: TGTGCCAGCAGTGGGGGGCCCGATCAGCCCCAGCATTTT.

This rearrangement joins TRBV19 to TRBJ2-6, with 7 bases lining up with TRBD2. Germline V CDR1 and CDR2: LNHDA, SQIVND (reference sequence). This CDR3 is built from 17 residues. Trimming took 5 bases from V and 0 from J; bases not matched to a gene: 7. The CDR3 loop is CASSGGDSSSGANVLTF. The DNA of the CDR3 is TGTGCCAGTAGTGGGGGGGACTCTAGCTCTGGGGCCAACGTCCTGACTTTC.

The chain carries TRBV5-1 and TRBJ2-3, with D possibly matching TRBD2 (6 bases). The CDR3 runs to 14 residues. V lost 3 bases, J lost 10 bases, and 18 bases lay in between. From germline, CDR1 is SGHRS and CDR2 YFSETQ. CDR3 in DNA: TGCGCCAGCAGCTCTCCGGGACTTTTCACCGCGCAGTATTTT. This sequence encodes CASSSPGLFTAQYF.

J is TRBJ2-7 and V is TRBV9, with D hard to call. The V gene lost 0 bases and the J gene lost 0 bases, with 10 bases spanning the gap. The CDR3 contains 15 residues. Per germline, CDR1 SGDLS and CDR2 YYNGEE. CDR3 DNA: TGTGCCAGCAGCGTAGATGCGGAATTCTCCTACGAGCAGTACTTC. Encoded protein: CASSVDAEFSYEQYF.

This chain joins TRBV5-1 and TRBJ1-1; 11 nucleotides agree with TRBD1. J lost 8 bases, V lost 0 bases, and 15 bases had no gene match. CDR1 and CDR2 (germline): SGHRS, YFSETQ. CDR3 size: 18 residues. CDR3 DNA: TGCGCCAGCAGCTTGGTGGGACAGGGGGACCTCTGGAAACCCGAAGCTTTCTTT. Translating it yields CASSLVGQGDLWKPEAFF.

CDR3 sequence: CASSLPLGGNYGYTF. CDR3 coding DNA: TGTGCCAGCAGTTTACCTCTAGGAGGTAACTATGGCTACACCTTC. The rearrangement uses TRBV28 and TRBJ1-2; D is uncertain. The V end lost 2 bases, the J end lost 1 base, and 11 bases lay between the germline ends. The CDR3 length is 15 residues. Germline V gives CDR1 MDHEN, CDR2 SYDVKM.

CDR3 bases: TGTGCCAGCAGCTTAGCGCTAGGCGGGGGGCCCTATTTT. The encoded protein is CASSLALGGGPYF. The rearrangement links TRBV7-9 to TRBJ2-3; 8 bases fit TRBD2. The CDR3 loop spans 13 amino acids. V lost 0 bases to trimming and J lost 15 bases; unmatched junction nucleotides: 8. Germline V CDR1 and CDR2: SEHNR, FQNEAQ (reference sequence).

The rearrangement joins TRBV7-2 to TRBJ2-1; TRBD1 might be the D (6 bases). V was cut by 4 bases and J by 4 bases, with 14 bases left in between. The CDR3 is 15 residues long. Germline CDR1 reads SGHTA; CDR2 reads FQGNSA. The CDR3 bases are TGTGCCAGCAGCTCCCAGTACAGGGATTACAATGAGCAGTTCTTC. This encodes CASSSQYRDYNEQFF.